The TCR beta chain under discussion was sequenced for a study of identical twins. TCRdb used MiXCR to reprocess the 5' RACE reads, holding one entry per CDR3 protein. The sample shows about 520,000 distinct CDR3 sequences, less than 25% of them seen only once. Trimming took 5 bases from V and 0 from J, leaving 8 bases between them. From germline, CDR1 is MNHEY and CDR2 SMNVEV (reference sequence). The CDR3 loop spans 15 amino acids. These data are also associated with another study on T cells expressing NK-cell markers.

V usage is TRBV27 and J usage is TRBJ2-6; tentatively, D is TRBD2 (5 bases). The TCR was taken from a woman younger than 30 in good health. The sample comprised CD4+ T cells sorted from blood. CDR3 DNA: TGTGCCAGCAGTACACGGGACTCTGGGGCCAACGTCCTGACTTTC. Translating gives CASSTRDSGANVLTF.